This TCR beta chain appears in the sequencing data of a study of blood T cell repertoires in COVID-19. The assay was immunoSEQ multiplex PCR, and TCRdb's table has in-frame clones only and misses some. The repertoire has 190,000 or so clones, roughly 90% of them found once; the top ten carry 0.78%. This clone was seen a few times. The source material was peripheral blood. The clonotype comes from a woman aged 70-85 years with acute or convalescent COVID-19.

The CDR3 protein is CSEIMTGNYYEQYF. The CDR3 nucleotides are TGCAGCGAGATAATGACGGGGAACTATTACGAGCAGTACTTC. The chain links TRBV29-1 to TRBJ2-7; D might be TRBD2 (5 bases). CDR3 length equals 14 residues. V gave up 7 bases and J gave up 4 bases, with 20 bases separating them. In germline, CDR1 is SQVTM, CDR2 ANQGSEA.